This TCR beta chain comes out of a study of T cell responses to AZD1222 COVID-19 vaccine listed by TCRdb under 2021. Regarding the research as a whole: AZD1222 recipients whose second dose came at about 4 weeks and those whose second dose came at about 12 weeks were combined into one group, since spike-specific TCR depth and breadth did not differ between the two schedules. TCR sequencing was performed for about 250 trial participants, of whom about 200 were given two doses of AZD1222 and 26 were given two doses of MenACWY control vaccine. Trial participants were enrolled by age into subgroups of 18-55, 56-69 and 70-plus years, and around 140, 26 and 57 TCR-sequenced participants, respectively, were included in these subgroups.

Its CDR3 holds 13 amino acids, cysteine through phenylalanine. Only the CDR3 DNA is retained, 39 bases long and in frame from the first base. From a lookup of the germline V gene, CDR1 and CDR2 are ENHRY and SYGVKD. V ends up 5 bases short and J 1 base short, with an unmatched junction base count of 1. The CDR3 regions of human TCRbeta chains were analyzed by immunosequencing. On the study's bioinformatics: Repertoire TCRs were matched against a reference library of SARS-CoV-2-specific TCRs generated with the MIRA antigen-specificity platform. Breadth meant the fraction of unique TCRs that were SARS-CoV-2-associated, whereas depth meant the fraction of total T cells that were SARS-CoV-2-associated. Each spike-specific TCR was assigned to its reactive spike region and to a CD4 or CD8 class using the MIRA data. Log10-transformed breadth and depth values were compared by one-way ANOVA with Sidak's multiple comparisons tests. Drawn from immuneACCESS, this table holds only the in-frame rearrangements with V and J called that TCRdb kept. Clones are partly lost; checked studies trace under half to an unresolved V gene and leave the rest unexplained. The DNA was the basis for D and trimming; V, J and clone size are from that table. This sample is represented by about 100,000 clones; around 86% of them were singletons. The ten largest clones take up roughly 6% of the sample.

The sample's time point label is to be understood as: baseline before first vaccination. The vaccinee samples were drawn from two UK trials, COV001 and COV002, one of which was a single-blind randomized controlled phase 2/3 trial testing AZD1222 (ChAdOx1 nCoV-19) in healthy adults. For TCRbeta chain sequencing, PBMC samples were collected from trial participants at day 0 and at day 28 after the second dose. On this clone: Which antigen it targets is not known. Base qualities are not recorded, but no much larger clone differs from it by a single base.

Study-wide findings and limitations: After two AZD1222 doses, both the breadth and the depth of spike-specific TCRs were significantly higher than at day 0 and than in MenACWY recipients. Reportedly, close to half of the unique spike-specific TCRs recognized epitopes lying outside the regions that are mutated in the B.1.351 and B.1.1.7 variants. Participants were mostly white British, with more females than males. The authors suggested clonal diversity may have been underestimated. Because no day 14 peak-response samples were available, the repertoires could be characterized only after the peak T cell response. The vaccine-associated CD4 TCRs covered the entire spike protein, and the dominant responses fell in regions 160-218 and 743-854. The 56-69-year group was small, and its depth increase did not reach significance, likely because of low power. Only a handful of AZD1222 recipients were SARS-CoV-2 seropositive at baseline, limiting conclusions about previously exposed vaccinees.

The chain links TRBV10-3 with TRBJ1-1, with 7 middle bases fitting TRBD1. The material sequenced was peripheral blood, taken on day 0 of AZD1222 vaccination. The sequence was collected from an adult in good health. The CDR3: CAISRTGNTEAFF. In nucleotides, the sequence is TGTGCCATCAGTCGGACAGGGAACACTGAAGCTTTCTTT.